These 21 T cell receptor beta chains share one sample of origin, sequenced in a study of shared clonotypes between healthy human individuals. The method was immunoSEQ multiplex PCR; TCRdb's version includes in-frame clones alone and lacks a portion of them. The sample records around 500,000 clones, 75% to 85% being singletons. Sequenced sample: PBMCs. The source of these receptors is a woman in her forties in good health. Some clones in this sample may be carry-over from other donors' samples.

The chain has TRBV27 and TRBJ2-1; 8 positions match TRBD2. The CDR3 extends over 17 amino acids. Germline V CDR1 and CDR2: MNHEY, SMNVEV (reference sequence). V was pared by 6 bases and J by 8 bases, with 18 bases of the junction left unmatched. The CDR3 DNA reads as TGTGCCAGCAGACAAAACGTCGGAGCGGGAGACGGGTATGAGCAGTTCTTC. It codes for CASRQNVGAGDGYEQFF.

This chain connects TRBV7-3 to TRBJ2-2; no reliable D call. Per germline, CDR1 SGHTA and CDR2 FQGTGA. The CDR3 runs to 16 residues. V dropped 2 bases and J dropped 1 base, with 11 bases sitting between them. CDR3 residues: CASSLYLAQNTGELFF. The CDR3 DNA follows: TGTGCCAGCAGCTTATATTTGGCGCAGAACACCGGGGAGCTGTTTTTT.

This clone was detected a few times. The chain employs TRBV15 and TRBJ1-5, with D hard to call. The CDR3 contains 14 residues. Deletions cut 0 bases from V and 4 bases from J, with 7 bases between. Germline CDR1 is LNHNV and CDR2 is YYDKDF (reference sequence). The CDR3 DNA sequence: TGTGCCACCAGCAGAGAGCAGGCGAATCAGCCCCAGCATTTT. This encodes CATSREQANQPQHF. The full variable domain, with the rest looked up from reference TRBV15 and TRBJ1-5, is DAMVIQNPRYQVTQFGKPVTLSCSQTLNHNVMYWYQQKSSQAPKLLFHYYDKDFNNEADTPDNFQSRRPNTSFCFLDIRSPGLGDTAMYLCATSREQANQPQHFGDGTRLSIL.

This clone was picked up one time. This chain joins TRBV6-1 and TRBJ2-2; D possibly corresponds to TRBD1 (6 bases). The V and J ends lost 8 bases and 5 bases respectively, with 12 bases between them. The CDR3 is 13 amino acids. Germline CDR1 is MNHNS and CDR2 is SASEGT. The CDR3 coding sequence is TGTGCCAGCGCTCTAGACAGGACCGGGGAGCTGTTTTTT. Translation gives CASALDRTGELFF.

The rearrangement joins TRBV15 to TRBJ2-3; tentatively, D is TRBD2 (6 bases). Germline V gene sequence: CDR1 LNHNV, CDR2 YYDKDF (reference sequence). The CDR3 loop spans 14 amino acids. The V gene lost 3 bases and the J gene lost 5 bases, with 12 bases spanning the gap. CDR3 in amino acids: CATSRGLAQDTQYF. The CDR3 nucleotides are TGTGCCACCAGCAGGGGGCTAGCGCAAGATACGCAGTATTTT.

In its sample, this clone was seen a few times. The chain joins TRBV19 to TRBJ1-1; 8 nucleotides line up with TRBD1. Germline V lookup: CDR1 LNHDA, CDR2 SQIVND (reference sequence). V dropped 6 bases and J dropped 1; count of bases not matched to a gene: 10. CDR3 length: 16 amino acids. The DNA for the CDR3 is TGTGCCAGTAGCACCTTATCGGGACAGGCGAACACTGAAGCTTTCTTT. Protein: CASSTLSGQANTEAFF. The full variable domain, completed using reference TRBV19 and TRBJ1-1, is DGGITQSPKYLFRKEGQNVTLSCEQNLNHDAMYWYRQDPGQGLRLIYYSQIVNDFQKGDIAEGYSVSREKKESFPLTVTSAQKNPTAFYLCASSTLSGQANTEAFFGQGTRLTVV.

This clone was detected only a few times. The chain has TRBV7-2 and TRBJ2-7, with TRBD2 identical over 12 bases. The length of the CDR3 is 16 residues. Trimming cost V 1 base and J 5 bases; bases outside gene matches: 6. Germline CDR1 and CDR2: SGHTA and FQGNSA. DNA of the CDR3: TGTGCCAGCAGCTTAGGACCTAGCGGGAGGGCTCACGAGCAGTACTTC. Translating it yields CASSLGPSGRAHEQYF.

This chain uses TRBV7-8 with TRBJ2-7, with 9 bases identical to TRBD1. The CDR3 totals 14 residues. V lost 5 bases and J lost 3; bases outside the gene matches: 5. Germline lookup yields CDR1 SGHVS and CDR2 FQNEAQ. For the CDR3, the DNA is TGTGCCAGCAGCCCTAGGGGACAGGGCTACGAGCAGTACTTC. This translates into CASSPRGQGYEQYF.

The chain has TRBV4-3 and TRBJ1-5, with 8 bases lining up with TRBD1. Unmatched junction bases numbered 11, after V lost 5 bases and J lost 2 bases. Germline V lookup: CDR1 LGHNA, CDR2 YSLEER. The CDR3 runs 17 residues. The CDR3 DNA reads as TGCGCCAGCAGCGACCGACAGGGGAAAAAAGGCAATCAGCCCCAGCATTTT. Its protein is CASSDRQGKKGNQPQHF.

The chain recombines TRBV20-1 with TRBJ2-7; no clear D. Trimming took 6 bases from V and 3 from J, leaving 6 bases between them. Per the germline V gene, CDR1 is DFQATT and CDR2 is SNEGSKA (reference sequence). The CDR3 contains 10 residues. The chain's CDR3 is CSAPIYEQYF. The CDR3, as DNA: TGCAGTGCGCCGATCTACGAGCAGTACTTC.

This clone was recorded many times. The V call is TRBV7-3, the J call TRBJ2-7, with 11 nucleotides matching TRBD1. Germline V CDR1 and CDR2: SGHTA, FQGTGA. Trimming cost V 5 bases and J 5 bases; bases outside gene matches: 5. The CDR3 runs 14 residues. Here the CDR3 DNA reads TGTGCCAGCAGCATGGGACAGGGGGTAAACGAGCAGTACTTC. Translation: CASSMGQGVNEQYF.

The chain links TRBV7-2 to TRBJ2-5; either TRBD1 or TRBD2 may fit D (5 bases each). The assigned J gene may be wrong: the sequence end matches TRBJ2-7 better. Germline V gene sequence: CDR1 SGHTA, CDR2 FQGNSA. The CDR3 extends over 16 amino acids. CDR3 loop: CASSSDYGQGPYEQYF. In nucleotides, the CDR3 is TGTGCCAGCAGCTCTGACTATGGTCAGGGACCCTACGAGCAGTACTTC.

The rearrangement links TRBV6-1 to TRBJ2-1, with D perhaps matching TRBD2 (6 bases). CDR1 is MNHNS, CDR2 SASEGT, per germline. V was cut by 4 bases and J by 11 bases, with 15 bases left in between. The CDR3 totals 13 residues. For the CDR3, the DNA is TGTGCCAGCAGTGTGTCTAGAAGCGGGCAGCAGTTCTTC. It codes for CASSVSRSGQQFF.

This sequence joins TRBV5-1 and TRBJ1-1; maybe TRBD1 (5 bases). CDR1 SGHRS and CDR2 YFSETQ come from the germline V gene. The CDR3 sequence is 14 residues long. Between the trimmed V and J ends, which lost 4 bases and 2 bases, there was a span of 12 bases. For the CDR3, the DNA is TGCGCCAGCAGCCACGGACACCTTAACACTGAAGCTTTCTTT. Its translation is CASSHGHLNTEAFF.

This rearrangement joins TRBV11-2 to TRBJ2-5, with a weak D call TRBD1 (6 bases). Looked up from germline, CDR1 is SGHAT and CDR2 is FQNNGV. This CDR3 is 15 amino acids long. V lost 0 bases and J lost 1, with 9 bases in between. The CDR3 sequence: CASSLDGGPQETQYF. CDR3 DNA sequence: TGTGCCAGCAGCTTAGATGGGGGCCCCCAAGAGACCCAGTACTTC.

In its sample, this clone was seen once. Given a much more abundant clone one base away, this may be a read error. CDR3: CASSLDSDTQYF. The CDR3 region has the DNA TGTGCCAGCAGCTTAGACTCAGATACGCAGTATTTT. The rearrangement links TRBV11-3 to TRBJ2-3; D call uncertain. Trimming took off 0 bases at V and 4 bases at J, with 2 bases between the two ends. This CDR3 comprises 12 residues. In germline, CDR1 is SGHNT, CDR2 YENEEA.

The chain uses TRBV11-2 and TRBJ1-4; 8 bases align to TRBD1. J lost 5 bases, V lost 2 bases, and 7 bases had no gene match. The CDR3 is made up of 16 amino acids. The germline gives CDR1 SGHAT, CDR2 FQNNGV. In DNA, the CDR3 is TGTGCCAGCAGCTTAAATTCAGGGGGCGGCAATGAAAAACTGTTTTTT. Translating gives CASSLNSGGGNEKLFF.

The J gene is TRBJ2-6, the V gene TRBV7-3, with D perhaps matching TRBD1 (5 bases). Trimming left V 5 bases short and J 2 bases short, with 7 bases between. The length of the CDR3 is 14 residues. CDR1 and CDR2 from the germline V gene are SGHTA and FQGTGA. The CDR3 loop is CASSLTAGANVLTF. CDR3 DNA: TGTGCCAGCAGCCTGACAGCTGGGGCCAACGTCCTGACTTTC.

In the case of this clone: Mismatch with germline at one junction end may stem from a read error. The V call is TRBV2, the J call TRBJ2-2; possible D gene TRBD2, 6 bases. There are 14 residues in the CDR3. The germline gives CDR1 SNHLY, CDR2 FYNNEI. CDR3 sequence reads: CASIEFSGPGELFF. The CDR3 bases are TGTGCCAGCATTGAATTCAGCGGGCCCGGGGAGCTGTTTTTT.

V usage is TRBV5-6 and J usage is TRBJ2-1; no definite D call. The ends were cut back, 0 bases at V and 7 bases at J, with 5 bases in the middle. CDR3 length: 12 residues. Germline CDR1 reads SGHDT; CDR2 reads YYEEEE. The CDR3 loop is CASSLEGNEQFF. CDR3 nucleotides: TGTGCCAGCAGCTTGGAGGGTAATGAGCAGTTCTTC.

The chain has TRBV19 and TRBJ1-1, with D tentatively TRBD1 (6 bases). There are 14 residues in the CDR3. V was clipped by 1 base and J by 4 bases, with 10 bases between them. CDR1 is LNHDA and CDR2 is SQIVND in the germline V gene (reference sequence). The CDR3, as DNA: TGTGCCAGTAGTATAGGGGGGCCCGGCACTGAAGCTTTCTTT. This codes for CASSIGGPGTEAFF.